These 18 T cell receptor beta chains came from one sample sequenced in a study of T cell repertoires in cytomegalovirus infection. TCRdb passed the reads through MiXCR, listing each CDR3 protein once. The sample has some 250,000 distinct CDR3 sequences; roughly 9.1% are singletons. Sample: PBMCs. The receptors here all came from a human donor in good health (CMV status not recorded). Some clones in this sample may be carry-over from other donors' samples.

This clonotype was seen repeatedly, ten times or more. The V gene is TRBV12-3 or TRBV12-4, the J gene TRBJ1-5; unclear D gene. Trimming cost V 3 bases and J 2 bases, with 14 bases left between them. The CDR3 runs to 16 residues. The DNA for the CDR3 is TGTGCCAGCAGTTTCGATTTCACAAATGGCAATCAGCCCCAGCATTTT. Its protein product is CASSFDFTNGNQPQHF.

This clonotype was seen at least ten times. The chain is built from TRBV12-3 or TRBV12-4 and TRBJ1-6; maybe TRBD1 (5 bases). The CDR3 contains 15 residues. Trimming took 1 base from V and 7 from J, leaving 11 bases between them. CDR3 nucleotide sequence: TGTGCCAGCAGTTTAGGAAGCAGGGTCAATTCACCCCTCCACTTT. Translating gives CASSLGSRVNSPLHF.

This clonotype was recorded many times. This sequence joins TRBV11-2 and TRBJ2-1; the D is unclear. The germline V and J ends were trimmed by 5 bases and 6 bases, with 14 bases remaining between them. The CDR3 is 14 residues long. CDR1 and CDR2 (germline): SGHAT, FQNNGV. The CDR3 sequence: CASSPPPLSNEQFF. Here the CDR3 DNA reads TGTGCCAGCAGCCCCCCTCCCCTTAGCAATGAGCAGTTCTTC.

V is TRBV30 and J is TRBJ2-7; no reliable D call. The CDR3 extends over 11 amino acids. V lost 1 base and J lost 5, with 6 bases in between. The germline gives CDR1 GTSNPN, CDR2 SVGIG (reference sequence). CDR3 nucleotide sequence: TGTGCCTGGAGTGAGGATAACGAGCAGTACTTC. It specifies CAWSEDNEQYF.

Many counts were recorded for this clonotype. CDR3 sequence (DNA): TGTGCCAGCAAAACGCCCATCCTAGGCCCTGGGGCCAACGTCCTGACTTTC. Its protein product is CASKTPILGPGANVLTF. The chain uses TRBV28 and TRBJ2-6; unclear D gene. The CDR3 totals 17 residues. CDR1 MDHEN and CDR2 SYDVKM come from the germline V gene. V shed 7 bases and J shed 2 bases, with 18 bases lying between them.

This rearrangement joins TRBV5-1 to TRBJ2-1; D uncertain. CDR1 is SGHRS and CDR2 is YFSETQ in the germline V gene. V lost 2 bases to trimming and J lost 0 bases, with 12 bases between them. The CDR3 covers 16 residues. The CDR3, as DNA: TGCGCCAGCAGCTTAGCAGCTTTATCCTCCTACAATGAGCAGTTCTTC. It specifies CASSLAALSSYNEQFF.

The chain joins TRBV10-2 to TRBJ1-5; D gene ambiguous. The V gene lost 8 bases and the J gene lost 0 bases, with 8 bases spanning the gap. The CDR3 consists of 13 residues. Germline V gene sequence: CDR1 WSHSY, CDR2 SAAADI. The CDR3 sequence is CASRLHSNQPQHF. In DNA, the CDR3 is TGCGCCAGCCGCCTCCATAGCAATCAGCCCCAGCATTTT.

V usage is TRBV28 and J usage is TRBJ2-1; D assignment may be TRBD1 or TRBD2 (5 bases each). Germline V lookup: CDR1 MDHEN, CDR2 SYDVKM. This CDR3 has 13 amino acids. Trimming pared 7 bases from V and 4 bases from J, leaving 11 bases between. The CDR3 bases are TGTGCCAGCACCTTATGGGGGTACAATGAGCAGTTCTTC. Translating it yields CASTLWGYNEQFF.

This clonotype occurred many times. The chain links TRBV7-2 to TRBJ2-3; 8 nucleotides agree with TRBD2. CDR3 length: 15 residues. Looked up from germline, CDR1 is SGHTA and CDR2 is FQGNSA. The junction had 6 bases not matched to a gene; V was cut back by 2 bases and J by 5 bases. The CDR3: CASSLTGGPKDTQYF. CDR3 in DNA: TGTGCCAGCAGCTTAACGGGGGGGCCTAAAGATACGCAGTATTTT.

At least ten counts were recorded for this clonotype. The CDR3 DNA sequence: TGTGCCAGCAGTTTACCTAGCGGGGGCCCCTACGAGCAGTACTTC. It codes for CASSLPSGGPYEQYF. This chain links TRBV12-3 or TRBV12-4 with TRBJ2-7, with 10 bases aligning to TRBD2. Trimming at V came to 2 bases and at J to 2 bases, leaving 3 bases not matched to a gene. The CDR3 has 15 amino acids.

Many counts were recorded for this clonotype. V is TRBV2 and J is TRBJ2-1; possible D gene TRBD1, 6 bases. The CDR3 has 16 amino acids. CDR1 is SNHLY, CDR2 FYNNEI, per germline. Trimming stripped 0 bases from V and 5 bases from J, with 14 bases between. CDR3 amino acids: CASSEAQRTANNEQFF. In DNA form, the CDR3 reads TGTGCCAGCAGTGAAGCGCAGCGGACAGCTAACAATGAGCAGTTCTTC.

This clonotype was seen at least ten times. The gene calls are TRBV7-2 and TRBJ1-5; D unclear. The CDR3 length is 15 residues. Between the trimmed V and J ends, which lost 2 bases and 1 base, there was a span of 9 bases. Germline lookup yields CDR1 SGHTA and CDR2 FQGNSA. The chain's CDR3 is CASSLRRESNQPQHF. The CDR3 region has the DNA TGTGCCAGCAGCTTACGTCGGGAGAGCAATCAGCCCCAGCATTTT.

This clonotype has just one count. The V gene is TRBV20-1, the J gene TRBJ1-4, with D possibly TRBD1 on 5 matching bases. From germline, CDR1 is DFQATT and CDR2 SNEGSKA (reference sequence). Trimming pared 5 bases from V and 5 bases from J, leaving 15 bases between. The CDR3 is 14 residues long. The CDR3 nucleotides read TGCAGTGCTGCCTCCCGGGGGGGAAATGAAAAACTGTTTTTT. Translated: CSAASRGGNEKLFF.

This clonotype was observed at least ten times. The chain employs TRBV19 and TRBJ1-1; TRBD1 is a possible D gene (5 bases). The CDR3 contains 15 residues. Trimming shortened V by 4 bases and J by 1 base, and 13 bases separated the two germline ends. CDR1 and CDR2 (germline): LNHDA, SQIVND (reference sequence). The CDR3 coding sequence is TGTGCCAGTAGTAAAGGGAAGCAGGGGAACACTGAAGCTTTCTTT. It encodes CASSKGKQGNTEAFF.

This clonotype appeared a few times. The chain combines TRBV20-1 with TRBJ1-1; D ambiguous. Germline CDR1 and CDR2: DFQATT and SNEGSKA (reference sequence). V was pared by 2 bases and J by 1 base, with 8 bases between. The CDR3 sequence is 13 residues long. As DNA, the CDR3 is TGCAGTGCTAGAAAGGACGAGAACACTGAAGCTTTCTTT. This gives the protein CSARKDENTEAFF.

The rearrangement links TRBV19 to TRBJ2-5; no firm D call. The CDR3 is 14 residues long. V lost 5 bases and J lost 5, with 15 bases in between. Germline-derived CDR1 and CDR2 are LNHDA and SQIVND (reference sequence). CDR3 protein: CASSPDWSQETQYF. DNA for the CDR3: TGTGCCAGTAGTCCCGATTGGAGCCAGGAGACCCAGTACTTC.

This clonotype was picked up many times. The chain combines TRBV19 with TRBJ1-1; D call uncertain. V was cut by 1 base and J by 7 bases, with 13 bases left in between. Germline CDR1 reads LNHDA; CDR2 reads SQIVND (reference sequence). The CDR3 length is 14 residues. This CDR3 reads CASSIGWAGGEAFF. The CDR3 nucleotides are TGTGCCAGTAGTATAGGCTGGGCAGGAGGTGAAGCTTTCTTT. Full variable domain (rest looked up from reference TRBV19 and TRBJ1-1): DGGITQSPKYLFRKEGQNVTLSCEQNLNHDAMYWYRQDPGQGLRLIYYSQIVNDFQKGDIAEGYSVSREKKESFPLTVTSAQKNPTAFYLCASSIGWAGGEAFFGQGTRLTVV.

This clonotype has more than one count but fewer than ten. The rearrangement uses TRBV6-2 or TRBV6-3 and TRBJ1-1; D may be TRBD1 (5 bases). Trimming cost V 1 base and J 0 bases, with 21 bases left between them. The CDR3 extends over 19 amino acids. CDR1 and CDR2 from the germline V gene are MNHEY and SVGEGT. CDR3 region: CASSYYGGGHSPLNTEAFF. CDR3 coding DNA: TGTGCCAGCAGTTACTACGGGGGAGGACACTCACCTCTGAACACTGAAGCTTTCTTT.